This record looks at one T cell receptor beta chain sequence and its context. Profiled with immunoSEQ multiplex PCR; TCRdb holds only in-frame clones, not every one. Of approximately 100,000 clones in the sample, just under 95% are singletons; the top ten hold roughly 2.8%. The CDR3 has 15 residues. V gave up 5 bases and J gave up 0 bases; unmatched junction bases: 4. The V gene's germline CDR1 is WNHNN and CDR2 SYGVQD (reference sequence). This sample was taken from a study of PD-1 blockade in classical Hodgkin lymphoma. Patients all relapsed after autologous stem cell transplantation, and there was variation in brentuximab vedotin exposure.

The V and J genes are TRBV10-1 and TRBJ2-5; TRBD2 matches 9 bases. The sequence came from a human donor with classical Hodgkin lymphoma. The sample here was peripheral blood mononuclear cells (PBMCs), taken at baseline. DNA of the CDR3: TGCGCCAGCAGTACTAGCGGGCCGAACCAAGAGACCCAGTACTTC. Translation: CASSTSGPNQETQYF.